The clone carrying this T cell receptor beta chain was counted at least ten times. Time point reported: newly diagnosed GD, antithyroid drugs for less than 3 months. RNA isolated from PBMCs was used to make the TCR library. In building TCR beta libraries, iRepertoire HTBI primers were used together with Arm-PCR of CDR3 regions. Via MiXCR, TCRdb re-called the multiplex PCR reads, giving one row per CDR3 protein. Of hundreds of thousands of distinct CDR3 sequences listed, around 15% are singletons. This record comes from a study of regulatory T cells in long-lasting Graves disease. Germline trimming cut 4 bases from V and 16 bases from J; bases unmatched to any gene: 8. Germline loops: CDR1 SGHTA, CDR2 FQGNSA. There are 13 residues in the CDR3. These data are also associated with another study on T cells in Graves' hyperthyroidism and ophthalmopathy.

This receptor was taken from a woman between 40 and 65 years old with Graves disease. The sample was peripheral blood mononuclear cells (PBMCs), taken at new diagnosis, from a patient treated with antithyroid drugs. This chain links TRBV7-2 with TRBJ2-1; 12 bases are a match to TRBD2. The CDR3 spells CASSSRLAGEIFF. The CDR3 DNA reads TGTGCCAGCAGCTCTCGACTAGCGGGGGAGATCTTCTTC.